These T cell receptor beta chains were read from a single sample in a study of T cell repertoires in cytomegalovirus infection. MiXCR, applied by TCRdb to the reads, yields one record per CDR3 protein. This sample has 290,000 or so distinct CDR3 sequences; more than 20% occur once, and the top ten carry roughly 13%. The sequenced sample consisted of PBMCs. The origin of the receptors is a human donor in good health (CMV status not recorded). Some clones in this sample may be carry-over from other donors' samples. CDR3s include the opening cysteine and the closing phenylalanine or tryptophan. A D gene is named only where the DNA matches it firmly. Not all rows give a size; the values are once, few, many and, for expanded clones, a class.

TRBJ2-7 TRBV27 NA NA CASSKQGGFHEQYF TGTGCCAGCAGTAAGCAGGGTGGATTTCATGAGCAGTACTTC
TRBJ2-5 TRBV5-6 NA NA CASSLFSSQETQYF TGTGCCAGCAGCTTGTTTTCGAGCCAAGAGACCCAGTACTTC
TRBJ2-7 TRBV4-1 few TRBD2 CASSQENLRLARYEQYF TGCGCCAGCAGCCAAGAAAATCTCCGACTAGCCCGATACGAGCAGTACTTC
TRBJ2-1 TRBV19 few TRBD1 CASSGSTGTEQFF TGTGCCAGTAGTGGGTCGACAGGGACTGAGCAGTTCTTC
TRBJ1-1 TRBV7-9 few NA CASSPQTGNTEAFF TGTGCCAGCAGCCCACAGACAGGGAACACTGAAGCTTTCTTT
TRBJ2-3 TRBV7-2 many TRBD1 CASSPSWDSLSDTQYF TGTGCCAGCAGCCCCTCGTGGGACAGCCTTTCAGATACGCAGTATTTT
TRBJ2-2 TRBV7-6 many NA CASSTGPNTGELFF TGTGCCAGCAGCACGGGACCTAACACCGGGGAGCTGTTTTTT
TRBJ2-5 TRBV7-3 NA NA CASSLQAAETQYF TGTGCCAGCAGCTTACAGGCTGCGGAGACCCAGTACTTC
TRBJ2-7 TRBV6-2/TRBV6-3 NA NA CASKVGLSDYEQYF TGTGCCAGCAAAGTAGGACTGTCAGACTACGAGCAGTACTTC
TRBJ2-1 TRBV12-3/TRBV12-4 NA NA CASSLWSGIGYNEQFF TGTGCCAGCAGTTTATGGTCGGGGATCGGCTACAATGAGCAGTTCTTC
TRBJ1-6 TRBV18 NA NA CASYSGTWGTPLHF TGTGCCAGCTACTCGGGGACATGGGGAACACCCCTCCACTTT
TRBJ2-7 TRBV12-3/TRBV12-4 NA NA CASSLEAATYEQYF TGTGCCAGCAGTTTAGAGGCAGCGACCTACGAGCAGTACTTC
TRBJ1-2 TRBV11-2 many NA CASSLDFLNYGYTF TGTGCCAGCAGCTTAGACTTCTTAAACTATGGCTACACCTTC
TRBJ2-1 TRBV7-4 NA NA CASSLSSGSEYNEQFF TGTGCCAGCAGCTTGTCCTCGGGGTCGGAGTACAATGAGCAGTTCTTC
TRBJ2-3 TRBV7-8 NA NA CASSRLSLTDTQYF TGTGCCAGCAGCAGACTAAGCCTTACAGATACGCAGTATTTT
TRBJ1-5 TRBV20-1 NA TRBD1 CSVRTGLNQPQHF TGCAGTGTACGGACAGGGTTAAATCAGCCCCAGCATTTT
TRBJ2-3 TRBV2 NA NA CASSPANPRHTQYF TGTGCCAGCAGTCCGGCCAATCCACGGCATACGCAGTATTTT
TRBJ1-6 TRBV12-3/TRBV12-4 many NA CASSSLELLHF TGTGCCAGCAGTTCCCTAGAGCTCCTCCACTTT
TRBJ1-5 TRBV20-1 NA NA CSASLGVGSNQPQHF TGCAGTGCTTCACTTGGGGTAGGAAGCAATCAGCCCCAGCATTTT
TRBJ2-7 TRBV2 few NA CASSQDSSSYEQYF TGTGCCAGCAGTCAGGACAGTTCCTCCTACGAGCAGTACTTC
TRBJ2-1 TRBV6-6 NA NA CASKLGGSYEQFF TGTGCCAGCAAACTAGGAGGCTCCTATGAGCAGTTCTTC
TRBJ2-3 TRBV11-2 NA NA CASSSLDLHTQYF TGTGCCAGCAGCTCCCTCGACTTGCATACGCAGTATTTT
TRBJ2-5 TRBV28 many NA CASSLVQYAETQYF TGTGCCAGCAGTTTGGTGCAGTACGCAGAGACCCAGTACTTC
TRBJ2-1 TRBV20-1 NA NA CSARDPSGHYNEQFF TGCAGTGCTAGAGATCCGAGCGGGCACTACAATGAGCAGTTCTTC
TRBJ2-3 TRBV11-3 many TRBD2 CASSSQPSAGAEDTQYF TGTGCCAGCAGCTCACAACCTTCAGCGGGAGCCGAAGATACGCAGTATTTT
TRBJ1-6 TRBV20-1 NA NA CSATLTGSSSYNSPLHF TGCAGTGCCACACTAACAGGATCCAGCTCCTATAATTCACCCCTCCACTTT
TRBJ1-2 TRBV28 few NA CASSQGGYGYTF TGTGCCAGCAGTCAGGGTGGCTATGGCTACACCTTC
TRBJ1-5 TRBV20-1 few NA CSAQQGLQPQHF TGCAGTGCTCAACAGGGTTTGCAGCCCCAGCATTTT
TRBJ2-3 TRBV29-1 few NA CSAEHTDTQYF TGCAGCGCCGAACACACAGATACGCAGTATTTT
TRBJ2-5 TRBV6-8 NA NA CASSYGPRETQYF TGTGCCAGCAGTTACGGTCCTAGGGAGACCCAGTACTTC
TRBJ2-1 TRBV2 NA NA CASRHERPHNEQFF TGTGCCAGCAGGCATGAACGACCCCACAATGAGCAGTTCTTC
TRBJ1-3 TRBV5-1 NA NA CASSLAPVGSGNTIYF TGCGCCAGCAGCTTGGCTCCAGTTGGCTCCGGAAACACCATATATTTT
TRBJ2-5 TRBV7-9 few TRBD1 CASSSRTGTKQETQYF TGTGCCAGCAGCTCTCGGACAGGGACGAAGCAAGAGACCCAGTACTTC
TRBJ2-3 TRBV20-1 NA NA CSASGVPGEAGDTQYF TGCAGTGCTAGCGGGGTCCCGGGAGAAGCGGGAGATACGCAGTATTTT
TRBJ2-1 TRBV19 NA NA CASSSGTVGHEQFF TGTGCCAGTAGTAGCGGGACGGTCGGACATGAGCAGTTCTTC
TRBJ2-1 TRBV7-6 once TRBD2 CASSFPGLAGYEQFF TGTGCCAGCAGCTTCCCGGGACTAGCGGGATATGAGCAGTTCTTC